This TCR beta chain stems from a study of T cell responses to AZD1222 COVID-19 vaccine (dated by TCRdb to about 2021). In terms of the full investigation: TCR sequencing was performed for 230 to 250 trial participants, of whom around 200 were given two doses of AZD1222 and around 25 were given two doses of MenACWY control vaccine. Enrollment into the trials was organized by age into subgroups of 18-55, 56-69 and 70-plus years, and those subgroups contained roughly 140, 27 and 60 TCR-sequenced participants, respectively. Overall results and qualifications from the work: Most participants were white British and females outnumbered males, and the authors suggested that clonal diversity may have been underestimated. CD4 TCRs associated with the vaccine covered the entire spike protein, and the dominant responses were in regions 160-218 and 743-854. Conclusions about previously exposed vaccinees are limited, since just six AZD1222 recipients were seropositive for SARS-CoV-2 at baseline. Because no samples from the day 14 peak response were available, repertoires could be characterized only after the peak T cell response. Reportedly, close to half of the unique spike-specific TCRs recognized epitopes lying outside the regions that are mutated in the B.1.351 and B.1.1.7 variants. After two AZD1222 doses, both the breadth and the depth of spike-specific TCRs were significantly higher than at day 0 and than in MenACWY recipients. In the small 56-69-year group, the increase in depth fell short of significance, most likely because of low power.

This sample's time point label indicates: baseline before first vaccination. This specimen's treatment or condition label, per the study, means: meningococcal conjugate vaccine given as trial control. Vaccinee samples were obtained from the UK trials COV001 and COV002, which included a single-blind randomized controlled phase 2/3 trial of AZD1222 (ChAdOx1 nCoV-19) in healthy adults. For TCRbeta chain sequencing, PBMC samples from trial participants were taken at day 0 and at day 28 after the second dose. This clone has just one count. Its antigen has not been determined. Base quality data are lacking; no much larger clone is found one base away. The CDR3 regions of human TCRbeta chains were analyzed by immunosequencing. As for the original processing: TCRs in the repertoires were matched against a reference library of SARS-CoV-2-specific TCRs that had been generated with the MIRA antigen-specificity platform. Breadth was defined as the fraction of unique TCRs that were SARS-CoV-2-associated, and depth was defined as the fraction of total T cells that were SARS-CoV-2-associated. Using the MIRA data, each spike-specific TCR was assigned both to the spike region to which the TCR was reactive and to a CD4 or CD8 class. Log10-transformed breadth and depth values were compared by one-way ANOVA with Sidak's multiple comparisons tests. Sourced from immuneACCESS, this table was stored by TCRdb with only in-frame sequences that have V and J called. A share of the clones is absent; for the studies checked, an unresolved V gene accounts for under half, and the remainder has no known explanation. V and J calls and clone size are copied from that table; D and trimming were computed from the DNA. The sample data list 100,000 to 150,000 clones, and around 89% of these were observed just once. The ten largest clones capture 11% of the sample.

Relative to germline, V is missing 0 bases and J is missing 4 bases, with 4 bases of the junction outside any gene match. According to the germline V gene, CDR1 reads MNHEY and CDR2 reads SVGAGI. The CDR3, from cysteine to phenylalanine, totals 15 residues. The only DNA kept is the CDR3, 45 bases in frame from the first base. The chain was built from TRBV6-5 and TRBJ2-7, and TRBD2 aligns with 9 junction nucleotides. The sequence was collected from an adult in good health. Sequencing was performed on peripheral blood, taken on day 0 of MenACWY control vaccination. This receptor has the CDR3 CASSYSYLAGYEQYF. At the DNA level, the sequence is TGTGCCAGCAGTTACTCGTACCTAGCGGGGTACGAGCAGTACTTC.